Listed below are T cell receptor beta chains from one sample, sequenced in a study of regulatory T cells in long-lasting Graves disease. TCRdb independently ran MiXCR on the multiplex PCR reads; one entry per CDR3 protein. Here the sample spans 400,000 to 600,000 distinct CDR3 sequences, roughly a fifth being singletons. Material: peripheral blood mononuclear cells (PBMCs), obtained when the disease was refractory, from a patient treated with antithyroid drugs. These receptors all stem from a female donor with Graves disease. The CDR3 runs from the conserved cysteine through the conserved F or W. A D gene is named only where the DNA matches it firmly. Size is stated for part of the rows, as once, few or many counts, or as a class when the clone is expanded.

cdr3_nt,cdr3_aa,v_call,d_call,clone_size,j_call
TGTGCCAGCAGCCCAAGGGAGCCAGGTTATCGGGAAAAACTGTTTTTT,CASSPREPGYREKLFF,TRBV7-2,NA,NA,TRBJ1-4
TGTGCCACCAGCAGAGATAAAGGGCAGATAGCTAACTATGGCTACACCTTC,CATSRDKGQIANYGYTF,TRBV15,NA,many,TRBJ1-2
TGTGCCAGCAGCCATGAATCCACTGAAGCTTTCTTT,CASSHESTEAFF,TRBV12-3/TRBV12-4,NA,many,TRBJ1-1
TGTGCCAGCAGTTCCGGGACGGCACTGTTTTTT,CASSSGTALFF,TRBV6-2/TRBV6-3,NA,many,TRBJ1-4
TGCAGTGCTAGAGATTTCTGGGCGGATACGCAGTATTTT,CSARDFWADTQYF,TRBV20-1,NA,NA,TRBJ2-3
TGTGCCACCAGCAGAGATCACCCTCGACAGGGGTCGAACACCGGGGAGCTGTTTTTT,CATSRDHPRQGSNTGELFF,TRBV15,TRBD1,few,TRBJ2-2
TGTGCCACCAGTGACCCCGCGGAGGGCCACTACAATGAGCAGTTCTTC,CATSDPAEGHYNEQFF,TRBV24-1,NA,few,TRBJ2-1
TGTGCCAGCAGCTACGGGACAGAGAACACTGAAGCTTTCTTT,CASSYGTENTEAFF,TRBV7-8,TRBD1,few,TRBJ1-1
TGTGCCAGCACCTCCGGAGGAACGGGGCAAGAGACCCAGTACTTC,CASTSGGTGQETQYF,TRBV28,NA,many,TRBJ2-5
TGTGCCACCAGGGCGGGAAGCTCCTACGAGCAGTACTTC,CATRAGSSYEQYF,TRBV15,NA,many,TRBJ2-7
TGTGCCAGCAGTGAGTTGGGAGGTCCGGGACAGCAGGGCTACACCTTC,CASSELGGPGQQGYTF,TRBV25-1,TRBD1,many,TRBJ1-2
TGCGCCAGCAGCCAAGTCGGTCAGAAAAACATTCAGTACTTC,CASSQVGQKNIQYF,TRBV4-1,NA,NA,TRBJ2-4
TGCAGCGTTGGGCTATCAGGGGGCGCCGGGGAGACCCAGTACTTC,CSVGLSGGAGETQYF,TRBV29-1,TRBD1,few,TRBJ2-5
TGTGCCTGGAGTACGGGCCTTTCCTATGGCTACACCTTC,CAWSTGLSYGYTF,TRBV30,NA,few,TRBJ1-2
TGTGCCAGCAGCCGAGGACAGGGCGTCCAGGGGGAGACCCAGTACTTC,CASSRGQGVQGETQYF,TRBV3-1,TRBD1,few,TRBJ2-5
TGTGCCAGCAGTTTAGGGCGGGTGAACAATCAGCCCCAGCATTTT,CASSLGRVNNQPQHF,TRBV28,NA,many,TRBJ1-5
TGTGCCAGCAGTTCGACTAGCCTCGAGACCCAGTACTTC,CASSSTSLETQYF,TRBV28,TRBD2,many,TRBJ2-5
TGTGCCTGGGAACAAACGCCTGAGACCCAGTACTTC,CAWEQTPETQYF,TRBV30,NA,NA,TRBJ2-5
TGCAGTGCTAGAGAGGCAGCTAACCTTGGAGGCTACACCTTC,CSAREAANLGGYTF,TRBV20-1,NA,few,TRBJ1-2
TGTGCCAGCAGAGGGGGTCAGTTTTCTGAAGCTTTCTTT,CASRGGQFSEAFF,TRBV2,NA,many,TRBJ1-1
TGTGCCAGCTCCCTTTGGGGCAGGGCCTACGAGCAGTACTTC,CASSLWGRAYEQYF,TRBV12-3/TRBV12-4,NA,many,TRBJ2-7
TGTGCCAGTCACAGGGTAGCTAACTATGGCTACACCTTC,CASHRVANYGYTF,TRBV28,NA,NA,TRBJ1-2
TGTGCCACCAGCAGAGAGCTAGCGGTCCAAGAGACCCAGTACTTC,CATSRELAVQETQYF,TRBV15,TRBD2,many,TRBJ2-5
TGTGCCAGCAGCTTAGGGTCAGGGACGCACACCGGGGAGCTGTTTTTT,CASSLGSGTHTGELFF,TRBV7-9,NA,NA,TRBJ2-2
TGTGCCAGCAGTTGGGCCCAGGGACAGGGGGTCAACGAGCAGTACTTC,CASSWAQGQGVNEQYF,TRBV25-1,TRBD1,NA,TRBJ2-7
TGTGCCAGCAGTGCCTCCGGGGATGACAATGAGCAGTTCTTC,CASSASGDDNEQFF,TRBV28,NA,NA,TRBJ2-1
TGTGCCAGCAGTTACCTAAGTTTGAACACTGAAGCTTTCTTT,CASSYLSLNTEAFF,TRBV6-5,NA,many,TRBJ1-1
TGTGCCAGCAGTTTCGACCAAGAGACCCAGTACTTC,CASSFDQETQYF,TRBV2,NA,many,TRBJ2-5
TGTGCCAGCAGCCCCACAACCTCCTACGAGCAGTACTTC,CASSPTTSYEQYF,TRBV6-1,NA,many,TRBJ2-7
TGTGCCAGCAGTATTTCGGCGCAAGAGACCCAGTACTTC,CASSISAQETQYF,TRBV6-1,NA,few,TRBJ2-5
TGTGCCAGCAGTTTTTTAACCTATGGCTACACCTTC,CASSFLTYGYTF,TRBV28,NA,many,TRBJ1-2
TGTGCCAGCAGTTTATCGGCGGAGAGTGAAAAACTGTTTTTT,CASSLSAESEKLFF,TRBV12-3/TRBV12-4,NA,NA,TRBJ1-4
TGTGCCAGTAGTGACAGGGGGGGGGGCAATCAGCCCCAGCATTTT,CASSDRGGGNQPQHF,TRBV19,TRBD1,many,TRBJ1-5
TGTGCCAGCAGCTTGTCTAGGGACTTC,CASSLSRDF,TRBV5-8,NA,few,TRBJ2-7
TGTGCCAGCAGCCTTGGGGGGGAAGAAAAACTGTTTTTT,CASSLGGEEKLFF,TRBV28,NA,many,TRBJ1-4
TGTGCCAGTAGTAGGCGGGAGGGTGGCAAAAACATTCAGTACTTC,CASSRREGGKNIQYF,TRBV19,TRBD2,NA,TRBJ2-4
TGTGCCACCCACGGGTACACTGAAGCTTTCTTT,CATHGYTEAFF,TRBV19,NA,few,TRBJ1-1
TGTGCCAGCAGTGGGGGACCCGGACTTGGCACAGATACGCAGTATTTT,CASSGGPGLGTDTQYF,TRBV27,NA,NA,TRBJ2-3
TGCAGTGCCAGAAATGAATTCAGATCCCGGGAGACCCAGTACTTC,CSARNEFRSRETQYF,TRBV20-1,NA,many,TRBJ2-5
TGCAGTGCTAGTAGAGGGGAAGCCTACGAGCAGTACTTC,CSASRGEAYEQYF,TRBV20-1,NA,many,TRBJ2-7
TGTGCCAGCAGCCCCGGTGCAGGGAGCAATCAGCCCCAGCATTTT,CASSPGAGSNQPQHF,TRBV7-6,NA,NA,TRBJ1-5
TGTGCCAGCAGCCTTGGTCGGGACACTGAAGCTTTCTTT,CASSLGRDTEAFF,TRBV28,NA,many,TRBJ1-1
TGTGCCAGCAGCCAAGACTGGAACACTGAAGCTTTCTTT,CASSQDWNTEAFF,TRBV11-1,NA,many,TRBJ1-1